The clone carrying this T cell receptor beta chain was counted a few times. What it binds is unknown. The data derive from a study of Ad26.COV2.S vaccination and SARS-CoV-2 variants. General observations from the study: Recipients of vaccine and of placebo showed similar breadth of their non-spike TCR repertoires. It was vaccine recipients, not placebo recipients, who had the higher spike-specific TCR breadth.

Treatment denoted: roughly 20 received Ad26.COV2.S at low or high dose, single or two shots; a few received placebo; per-sample allocation not given. Sampling happened 63 days after the first vaccine or placebo injection. Method: immunoSEQ multiplex PCR; TCRdb's copy keeps in-frame clones and lacks some. This repertoire shows some 450,000 clones, 90% found once; its top ten account for approximately 4.5%. The receptor was isolated from a person between 18 and 65 years old who received the Ad26.COV2.S COVID-19 vaccine or a placebo. Sequences were derived from peripheral blood, sampled in a trial of Ad26.COV2.S vaccine versus placebo.

The CDR3 sequence: CASSPEGWGTTEAFF. In nucleotides, the CDR3 is TGCGCCAGCAGCCCAGAGGGGTGGGGAACCACTGAAGCTTTCTTT. This chain joins TRBV5-1 and TRBJ1-1; perhaps TRBD1 as D (5 bases). Trimming removed 4 bases at V and 4 bases at J, with 17 bases between. This CDR3 comprises 15 residues. The germline gives CDR1 SGHRS, CDR2 YFSETQ.